The 29 T cell receptor beta chains below were found in one sample sequenced in a study of blood T cell repertoires in COVID-19. Here immunoSEQ multiplex PCR was the method, and the copy in TCRdb shows in-frame clones only, minus some. Among 490,000 or so clones listed, approximately 86% were seen once. Input material: PBMCs or T cells enriched from blood (not recorded which). The receptors stem from a woman aged 60-75 years who had recovered from COVID-19.

This chain links TRBV2 with TRBJ2-1; 7 bases line up with TRBD1. With V trimmed by 6 bases and J by 9 bases, 8 bases remained unmatched. This CDR3 is built from 13 residues. CDR1 is SNHLY and CDR2 is FYNNEI in the germline V gene. CDR3 nucleotide sequence: TGTGCCAGCAGCAGATTTACAGGGGTTGAGCAGTTCTTC. Translation gives CASSRFTGVEQFF.

The chain employs TRBV4-1 and TRBJ1-1; a possible D gene is TRBD1 (5 bases). V gave up 0 bases and J gave up 5 bases, with 10 bases separating them. Germline loops: CDR1 MGHRA, CDR2 YSYEKL. This CDR3 spans 14 amino acids. The CDR3 DNA is TGCGCCAGCAGCCAAGATTTAAGGGGTACTGAAGCTTTCTTT. Residues: CASSQDLRGTEAFF.

The chain couples TRBV7-9 to TRBJ1-5; 8 nucleotides line up with TRBD1. The junction had 7 bases not matched to a gene; V was cut back by 3 bases and J by 3 bases. This CDR3 region has 16 residues. Germline V gene lookup returns CDR1 SEHNR and CDR2 FQNEAQ (reference sequence). This CDR3 reads CASSFGGRGHNQPQHF. CDR3 DNA sequence: TGTGCCAGCAGCTTCGGAGGCAGGGGGCACAATCAGCCCCAGCATTTT. Based on the CDR3 plus reference TRBV7-9 and TRBJ1-5, the full variable domain is DTGVSQNPRHKITKRGQNVTFRCDPISEHNRLYWYRQTLGQGPEFLTYFQNEAQLEKSRLLSDRFSAERPKGSFSTLEIQRTEQGDSAMYLCASSFGGRGHNQPQHFGDGTRLSIL.

V gene TRBV5-1 combines with J gene TRBJ1-2, with TRBD1 identical over 7 bases. V trimming: 5 bases; J trimming: 1 base; junction bases outside the gene matches: 8. In germline, CDR1 is SGHRS, CDR2 YFSETQ. The CDR3 covers 15 residues. The CDR3 reads CASRRTGALNYGYTF. CDR3 coding DNA: TGCGCCAGCAGACGTACAGGGGCGCTTAACTATGGCTACACCTTC. Full variable domain (outside the CDR3, taken from reference TRBV5-1 and TRBJ1-2): KAGVTQTPRYLIKTRGQQVTLSCSPISGHRSVSWYQQTPGQGLQFLFEYFSETQRNKGNFPGRFSGRQFSNSRSEMNVSTLELGDSALYLCASRRTGALNYGYTFGSGTRLTVV.

This clone occurred a few times. CDR3: CASSPRDSPYGYTF. Here the CDR3 DNA reads TGTGCCAGCAGCCCCCGGGACAGTCCCTATGGCTACACCTTC. The chain joins TRBV5-5 to TRBJ1-2, with TRBD1 matching 7 bases. The CDR3 is made up of 14 amino acids. Germline V CDR1 and CDR2: SGHKS, YYEKEE (reference sequence). The J segment lost 4 bases and the V segment lost 4 bases, leaving 7 bases of the junction unmatched.

V and J are TRBV2 and TRBJ2-1; tentative D call: TRBD1 (6 bases). The CDR3 loop spans 14 amino acids. Germline V gene sequence: CDR1 SNHLY, CDR2 FYNNEI. Trimming removed 7 bases from V and 2 bases from J, with 12 bases in between. The DNA of the CDR3 is TGTGCCAGCATCGACAGGCCCGCCTACAATGAGCAGTTCTTC. Its protein product is CASIDRPAYNEQFF.

This rearrangement joins TRBV6-5 to TRBJ2-7; possible D gene TRBD2, 5 bases. The V gene lost 6 bases and the J gene lost 3 bases, with 9 bases spanning the gap. Germline CDR1 is MNHEY and CDR2 is SVGAGI. CDR3 size: 12 residues. DNA of the CDR3: TGTGCCAGCAGCAGAGGGAACTACGAGCAGTACGTC. Protein product: CASSRGNYEQYV.

V usage is TRBV5-4 and J usage is TRBJ1-5; a weak D match, TRBD1 (6 bases). Deletions cut 1 base from V and 9 bases from J, with 14 bases between. This CDR3 has 14 amino acids. Germline assignment: CDR1 SGHNT and CDR2 YYREEE (reference sequence). The DNA for the CDR3 is TGTGCCAGCAGCTTGATCCCAGGGGCCATGCCCCAGCATTTT. It is translated as CASSLIPGAMPQHF.

Notes on this clone: A much bigger clone sits one base away, suggesting this may be a read error. The rearrangement uses TRBV5-1 and TRBJ1-2; D not certain. With 1 base removed from V and 0 bases from J, the gap between germline ends came to 4 bases. This CDR3 has 13 amino acids. Germline CDR1 and CDR2: SGHRS and YFSETQ. The CDR3 sequence: CASSLTANYGYTF. Here the CDR3 DNA reads TGCGCCAGCAGCTTGACAGCTAACTATGGCTACACCTTC.

The rearrangement links TRBV3-1 (or the pseudogene TRBV3-2) to TRBJ2-6; 8 bases line up with TRBD2. The J segment lost 0 bases and the V segment lost 0 bases, leaving 10 bases of the junction unmatched. The CDR3 covers 20 residues. CDR1 is LGHDT and CDR2 is YNNKEL in the germline V gene (reference sequence). This CDR3 reads CASSQEIWASGSSGANVLTF. The CDR3 DNA follows: TGTGCCAGCAGCCAAGAAATCTGGGCCAGCGGGAGCTCTGGGGCCAACGTCCTGACTTTC.

The chain employs TRBV10-3 and TRBJ2-2, with D possibly being TRBD1 (6 bases). The CDR3 is 15 amino acids. Trimming pared 7 bases from V and 4 bases from J, leaving 16 bases between. Germline V gene data show CDR1 as ENHRY and CDR2 as SYGVKD. The CDR3 DNA reads TGTGCCATCAAGTCGGCAGGGGATTTCACCGGGGAGCTGTTTTTT. Residues: CAIKSAGDFTGELFF.

The chain combines TRBV18 with TRBJ2-2; the D is unclear. The CDR3 totals 15 residues. V shed 2 bases and J shed 1 base, with 8 bases lying between them. Germline V gene data show CDR1 as KGHSH and CDR2 as LQKENI. This CDR3 reads CASSPGQLNTGELFF. CDR3 bases: TGTGCCAGCTCACCAGGGCAGCTGAACACCGGGGAGCTGTTTTTT.

The gene calls are TRBV7-8 and TRBJ2-7, with 8 bases fitting TRBD2. V trimming: 5 bases; J trimming: 0 bases; junction bases outside the gene matches: 9. From germline, CDR1 is SGHVS and CDR2 FQNEAQ. CDR3 length: 16 amino acids. CDR3 DNA: TGTGCCAGCAGCAAAGGGTCGGGGGGGAGCTCCTACGAGCAGTACTTC. This translates into CASSKGSGGSSYEQYF. Based on the CDR3 plus reference TRBV7-8 and TRBJ2-7, the full variable domain is GAGVSQSPRYKVAKRGQDVALRCDPISGHVSLFWYQQALGQGPEFLTYFQNEAQLDKSGLPSDRFFAERPEGSVSTLKIQRTQQEDSAVYLCASSKGSGGSSYEQYFGPGTRLTVT.

This clone occurred once. The chain links TRBV3-1 (or the pseudogene TRBV3-2) to TRBJ2-1, with 8 bases fitting TRBD2. CDR1 LGHDT and CDR2 YNNKEL come from the germline V gene (reference sequence). The CDR3 loop spans 16 amino acids. V shed 0 bases and J 7 bases; nucleotides not matched to a gene: 8. Here the CDR3 DNA reads TGTGCCAGCAGCCAAGATCTCGGGGGGGCCTTAAATGAGCAGTTCTTC. Translated, it gives CASSQDLGGALNEQFF.

J is TRBJ1-6 and V is TRBV27; D is ambiguous. Trimming took 2 bases from V and 6 from J, leaving 8 bases between them. Germline lookup yields CDR1 MNHEY and CDR2 SMNVEV (reference sequence). This CDR3 has 14 amino acids. The CDR3 here is CASSLPSTNSPLHF. The CDR3 DNA reads as TGTGCCAGCAGTTTACCCAGTACTAATTCACCCCTCCACTTT.

The genes are TRBV11-3 and TRBJ2-7, with TRBD1 matching over 9 bases. Germline V lookup: CDR1 SGHNT, CDR2 YENEEA. J lost 6 bases, V lost 4 bases, and 7 bases had no gene match. This CDR3 is built from 14 residues. CDR3 protein: CASSSRTGVGEQYF. CDR3 coding DNA: TGTGCCAGCAGCTCACGGACAGGGGTCGGCGAGCAGTACTTC.

V is TRBV5-1 and J is TRBJ2-5, with TRBD1 matching over 11 bases. The CDR3 has 15 residues. CDR1 and CDR2 (germline): SGHRS, YFSETQ. With V trimmed by 0 bases and J by 4 bases, 2 bases remained unmatched. Here the CDR3 reads CASSLGTGGGETQYF. CDR3 coding DNA: TGCGCCAGCAGCTTGGGGACAGGGGGCGGAGAGACCCAGTACTTC.

The V and J genes are TRBV19 and TRBJ1-2, with D unclear. From germline, CDR1 is LNHDA and CDR2 SQIVND (reference sequence). The CDR3 covers 16 residues. The germline V and J ends were trimmed by 3 bases and 4 bases, with 18 bases remaining between them. The CDR3 region is CASSIWAVFRPYGYTF. CDR3 bases: TGTGCCAGTAGTATCTGGGCAGTCTTTCGTCCCTATGGCTACACCTTC.

The chain uses TRBV3-1 (or the pseudogene TRBV3-2) and TRBJ2-3; 9 nucleotides align to TRBD1. Germline-derived CDR1 and CDR2 are LGHDT and YNNKEL (reference sequence). The CDR3 is 14 residues long. After removal of 4 bases from V and 3 bases from J, the junction contained 2 bases not matched to a gene. CDR3 in DNA: TGTGCCAGCAGCCGACAGGGGGGAACAGATACGCAGTATTTT. Translated: CASSRQGGTDTQYF.

V and J are TRBV19 and TRBJ2-2; TRBD1 is a possible D gene (5 bases). The CDR3 runs to 14 residues. From germline, CDR1 is LNHDA and CDR2 SQIVND (reference sequence). The V end was cut by 6 bases, the J end by 3 bases, with 11 bases between. The CDR3, as DNA: TGTGCCAGTAGACCCGACAGTTACACCGGGGAGCTGTTTTTT. This codes for CASRPDSYTGELFF.

This clone appeared a single time. The V gene is TRBV6-5, the J gene TRBJ2-2; tentatively, D is TRBD2 (5 bases). V was cut by 11 bases and J by 1 base, with 14 bases left in between. The germline CDR1 and CDR2 sequences are MNHEY and SVGAGI. The CDR3 is 14 residues long. This chain's CDR3 is CAASVRGNTGELFF. In DNA form, the CDR3 reads TGTGCCGCCTCGGTACGGGGGAACACCGGGGAGCTGTTTTTT.

This clone is a singleton in its sample. The chain carries TRBV27 and TRBJ1-5; D gene unclear. Trimming removed 9 bases at V and 4 bases at J, with 10 bases between. CDR1 and CDR2 from the germline V gene are MNHEY and SMNVEV (reference sequence). This CDR3 is built from 12 residues. The CDR3 sequence: CASRIGNQPQHF. CDR3 bases: TGTGCCAGTCGAATCGGGAATCAGCCCCAGCATTTT.

On this clone itself: Other DNA sequences in the sample encode the same CDR3. This chain links TRBV19 with TRBJ1-6; D possibly corresponds to TRBD1 (5 bases). The CDR3 contains 14 residues. The V gene's germline CDR1 is LNHDA and CDR2 SQIVND (reference sequence). V lost 2 bases, J lost 4 bases, and 6 bases lay in between. CDR3 nucleotide sequence: TGTGCCAGTAGTATACAGGGATATAATTCACCCCTCCACTTT. Translating it yields CASSIQGYNSPLHF. Complete variable domain (other parts from reference TRBV19 and TRBJ1-6): DGGITQSPKYLFRKEGQNVTLSCEQNLNHDAMYWYRQDPGQGLRLIYYSQIVNDFQKGDIAEGYSVSREKKESFPLTVTSAQKNPTAFYLCASSIQGYNSPLHFGNGTRLTVT.

The V call is TRBV5-1, the J call TRBJ2-7; D possibly corresponds to TRBD2 (7 bases). The V end was cut by 4 bases, the J end by 7 bases, with 15 bases between. This CDR3 has 13 amino acids. Per the germline V gene, CDR1 is SGHRS and CDR2 is YFSETQ. CDR3 DNA: TGCGCCAGCAGCCCTAGGGGGGGGGTTGAGCAGTACTTC. This translates into CASSPRGGVEQYF.

The rearrangement joins TRBV9 to TRBJ2-3; 8 nucleotides line up with TRBD2. The CDR3 runs to 14 residues. Germline V gene data show CDR1 as SGDLS and CDR2 as YYNGEE. The V segment lost 6 bases and the J segment 2 bases; nucleotides outside the gene matches: 5. CDR3 coding DNA: TGTGCCAGCACCGCGGGGGGTACCACAGATACGCAGTATTTT. Protein product: CASTAGGTTDTQYF.

The chain recombines TRBV18 with TRBJ2-7; the D gene is possibly TRBD2 (5 bases). The germline gives CDR1 KGHSH, CDR2 LQKENI. The CDR3 totals 15 residues. V lost 2 bases and J lost 3, with 14 bases in between. The CDR3: CASSPIPGEVYEQYV. CDR3 DNA sequence: TGTGCCAGCTCACCAATCCCCGGGGAAGTCTACGAGCAGTACGTC.

The genes are TRBV5-8 and TRBJ2-3; 8 bases fit TRBD1. V gave up 0 bases and J gave up 0 bases; unmatched junction bases: 0. Germline-derived CDR1 and CDR2 are SGHTS and YDEGEE. The CDR3 loop spans 15 amino acids. CDR3 sequence: CASSLGQGSTDTQYF. Here the CDR3 DNA reads TGTGCCAGCAGCTTGGGACAGGGGAGCACAGATACGCAGTATTTT.

The CDR3 DNA sequence: TGTGCCTCCGGGGAGGGCACAGATACGCAGTATTTT. Translating it yields CASGEGTDTQYF. The V call is TRBV24-1, the J call TRBJ2-3, with D perhaps TRBD2 (6 bases). V was trimmed by 12 bases and J by 1 base, leaving 10 bases between them. The CDR3 spans 12 residues. Germline V gives CDR1 KGHDR, CDR2 SFDVKD.

Remarks on this clone: Other DNA sequences from this sample encode an identical CDR3 as well. The rearrangement joins TRBV7-9 to TRBJ2-3; 8 bases fit TRBD2. This CDR3 region has 14 residues. The ends lost 2 bases at V and 3 bases at J; junction bases unmatched: 1. Germline V gene data show CDR1 as SEHNR and CDR2 as FQNEAQ (reference sequence). DNA of the CDR3: TGTGCCAGCAGCTTAACGGGGGGGACAGATACGCAGTATTTT. This sequence encodes CASSLTGGTDTQYF.